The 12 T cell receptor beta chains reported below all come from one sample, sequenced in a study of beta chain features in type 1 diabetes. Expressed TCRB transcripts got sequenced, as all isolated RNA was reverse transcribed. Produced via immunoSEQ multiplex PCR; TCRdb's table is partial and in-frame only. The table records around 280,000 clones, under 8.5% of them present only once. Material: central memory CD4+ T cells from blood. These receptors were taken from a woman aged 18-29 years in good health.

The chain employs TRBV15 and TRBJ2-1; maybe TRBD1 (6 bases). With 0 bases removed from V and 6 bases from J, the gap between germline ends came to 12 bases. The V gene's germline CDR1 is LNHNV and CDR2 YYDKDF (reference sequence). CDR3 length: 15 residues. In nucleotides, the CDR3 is TGTGCCACCAGCAGAGATCAGGGGCCTGGCAATGAGCAGTTCTTC. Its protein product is CATSRDQGPGNEQFF.

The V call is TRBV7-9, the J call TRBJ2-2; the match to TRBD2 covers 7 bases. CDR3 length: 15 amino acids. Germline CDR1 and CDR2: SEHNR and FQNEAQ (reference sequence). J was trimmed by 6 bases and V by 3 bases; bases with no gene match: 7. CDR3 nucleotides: TGTGCCAGCAGCTTGTCAGTAACTAGCGCCGGGGAGCTGTTTTTT. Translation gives CASSLSVTSAGELFF. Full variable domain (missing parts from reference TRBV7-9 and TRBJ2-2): DTGVSQNPRHKITKRGQNVTFRCDPISEHNRLYWYRQTLGQGPEFLTYFQNEAQLEKSRLLSDRFSAERPKGSFSTLEIQRTEQGDSAMYLCASSLSVTSAGELFFGEGSRLTVL.

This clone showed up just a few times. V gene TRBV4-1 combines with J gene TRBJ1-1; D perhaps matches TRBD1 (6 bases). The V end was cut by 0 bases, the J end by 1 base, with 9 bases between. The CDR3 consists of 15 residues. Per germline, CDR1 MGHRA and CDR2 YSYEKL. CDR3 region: CASSQDRGKNTEAFF. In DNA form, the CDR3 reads TGCGCCAGCAGCCAAGACAGGGGTAAGAACACTGAAGCTTTCTTT.

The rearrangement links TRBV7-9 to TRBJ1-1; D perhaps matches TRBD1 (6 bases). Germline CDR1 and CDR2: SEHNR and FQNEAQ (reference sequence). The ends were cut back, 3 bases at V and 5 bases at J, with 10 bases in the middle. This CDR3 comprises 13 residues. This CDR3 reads CASSFQGWTEAFF. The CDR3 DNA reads TGTGCCAGCAGCTTCCAGGGGTGGACTGAAGCTTTCTTT.

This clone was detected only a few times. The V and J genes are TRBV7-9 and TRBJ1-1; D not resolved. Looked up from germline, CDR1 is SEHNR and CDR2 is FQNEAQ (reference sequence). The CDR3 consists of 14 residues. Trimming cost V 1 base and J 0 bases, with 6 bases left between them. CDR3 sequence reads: CASSLEAVNTEAFF. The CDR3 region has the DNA TGTGCCAGCAGCTTAGAAGCTGTGAACACTGAAGCTTTCTTT.

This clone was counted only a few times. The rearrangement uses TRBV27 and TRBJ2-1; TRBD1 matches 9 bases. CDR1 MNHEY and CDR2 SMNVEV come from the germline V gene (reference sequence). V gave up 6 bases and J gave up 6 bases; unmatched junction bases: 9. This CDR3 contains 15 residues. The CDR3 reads CASRWDRERFNEQFF. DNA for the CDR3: TGTGCCAGCAGATGGGACAGGGAGAGGTTCAATGAGCAGTTCTTC.

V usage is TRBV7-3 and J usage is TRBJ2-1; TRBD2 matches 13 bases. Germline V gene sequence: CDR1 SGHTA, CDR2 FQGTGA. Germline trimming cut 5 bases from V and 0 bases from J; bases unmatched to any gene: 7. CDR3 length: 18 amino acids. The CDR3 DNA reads TGTGCCAGCAGCCCAAGGACTAGCGGGAGAGGCTCCTACAATGAGCAGTTCTTC. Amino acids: CASSPRTSGRGSYNEQFF.

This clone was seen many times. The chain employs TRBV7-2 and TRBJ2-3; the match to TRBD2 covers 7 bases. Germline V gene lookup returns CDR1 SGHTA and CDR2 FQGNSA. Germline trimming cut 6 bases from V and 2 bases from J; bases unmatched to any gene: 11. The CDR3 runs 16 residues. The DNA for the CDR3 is TGTGCCAGCAGACGACCTAGCGGAACTGCCACAGATACGCAGTATTTT. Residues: CASRRPSGTATDTQYF.

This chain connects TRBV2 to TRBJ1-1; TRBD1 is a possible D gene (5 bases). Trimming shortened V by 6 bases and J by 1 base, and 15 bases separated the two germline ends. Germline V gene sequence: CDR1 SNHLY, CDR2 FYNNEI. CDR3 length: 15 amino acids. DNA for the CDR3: TGTGCCAGCAGAGCCCGGGACGGACAGAACACTGAAGCTTTCTTT. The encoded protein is CASRARDGQNTEAFF.

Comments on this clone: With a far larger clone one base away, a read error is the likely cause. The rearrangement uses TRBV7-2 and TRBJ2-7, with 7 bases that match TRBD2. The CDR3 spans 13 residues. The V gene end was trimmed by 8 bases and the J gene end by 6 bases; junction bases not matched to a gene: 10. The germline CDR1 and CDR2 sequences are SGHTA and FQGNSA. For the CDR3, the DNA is TGTGCCAGCGGCCACGGGCGCGGGAGCGAGCAGTACTTC. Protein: CASGHGRGSEQYF.

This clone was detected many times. CDR3 DNA sequence: TGTGCCATCAGTTTGGGATCCATGCTGCAAGAGACCCAGTACTTC. Residues: CAISLGSMLQETQYF. The genes are TRBV10-3 and TRBJ2-5; D not resolved. Germline V gene lookup returns CDR1 ENHRY and CDR2 SYGVKD. V was shortened by 5 bases and J by 2 bases, with 15 bases between the two germline ends. This CDR3 spans 15 amino acids.

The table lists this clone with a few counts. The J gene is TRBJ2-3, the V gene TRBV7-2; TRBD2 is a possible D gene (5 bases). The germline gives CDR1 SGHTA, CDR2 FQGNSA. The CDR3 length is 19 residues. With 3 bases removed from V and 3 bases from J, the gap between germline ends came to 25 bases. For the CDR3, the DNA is TGTGCCAGCAGCTTGAAGTCGGGCTCCCTGAGGACTTTAACAGATACGCAGTATTTT. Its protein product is CASSLKSGSLRTLTDTQYF.